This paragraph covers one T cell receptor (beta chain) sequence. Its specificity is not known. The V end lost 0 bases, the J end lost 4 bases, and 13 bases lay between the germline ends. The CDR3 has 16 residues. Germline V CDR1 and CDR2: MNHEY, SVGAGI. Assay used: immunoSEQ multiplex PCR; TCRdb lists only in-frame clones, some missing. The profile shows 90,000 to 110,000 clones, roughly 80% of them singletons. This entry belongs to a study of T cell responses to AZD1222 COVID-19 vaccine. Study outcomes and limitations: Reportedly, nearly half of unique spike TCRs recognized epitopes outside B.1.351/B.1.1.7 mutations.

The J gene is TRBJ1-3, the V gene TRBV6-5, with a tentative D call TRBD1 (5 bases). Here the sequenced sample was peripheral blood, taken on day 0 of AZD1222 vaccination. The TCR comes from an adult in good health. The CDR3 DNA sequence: TGTGCCAGCAGTTACTCGAAGGGGTTTGGAGGAAACACCATATATTTT. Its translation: CASSYSKGFGGNTIYF.